This T cell receptor (beta chain) was documented in a study of T cell responses to AZD1222 COVID-19 vaccine. V lost 5 bases to trimming and J lost 0 bases, with 14 bases between them. CDR3 size: 17 residues. Germline V lookup: CDR1 SGHVS, CDR2 FNYEAQ. The repertoire was sequenced with immunoSEQ multiplex PCR; TCRdb's copy has only in-frame clones and lacks some. The sample holds under 150,000 clones; approximately 93% are singletons and the top ten take around 5.4%. The J gene is TRBJ2-6, the V gene TRBV7-6; D call uncertain. The clonotype comes from an adult in good health. The sample in question was peripheral blood, obtained on day 0 of AZD1222 vaccination. The CDR3 sequence: CASSPVTASSGANVLTF. CDR3 sequence (DNA): TGTGCCAGCAGCCCGGTAACTGCGAGCTCTGGGGCCAACGTCCTGACTTTC. The complete variable domain, with remaining parts taken from reference TRBV7-6 and TRBJ2-6, reads GAGVSQSPRYKVTKRGQDVALRCDPISGHVSLYWYRQALGQGPEFLTYFNYEAQQDKSGLPNDRFSAERPEGSISTLTIQRTEQRDSAMYRCASSPVTASSGANVLTFGAGSRLTVL.